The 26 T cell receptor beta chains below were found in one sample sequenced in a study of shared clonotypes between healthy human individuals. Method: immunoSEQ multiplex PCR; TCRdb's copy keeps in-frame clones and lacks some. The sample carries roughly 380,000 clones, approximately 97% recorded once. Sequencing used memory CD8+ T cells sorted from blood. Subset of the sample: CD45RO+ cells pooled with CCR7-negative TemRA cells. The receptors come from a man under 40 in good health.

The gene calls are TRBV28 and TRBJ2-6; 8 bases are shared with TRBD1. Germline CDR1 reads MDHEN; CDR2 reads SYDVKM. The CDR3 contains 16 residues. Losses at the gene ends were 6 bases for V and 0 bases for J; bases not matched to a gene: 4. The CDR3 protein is CASRGQVRSGANVLTF. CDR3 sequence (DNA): TGTGCCAGCAGGGGACAGGTTCGCTCTGGGGCCAACGTCCTGACTTTC.

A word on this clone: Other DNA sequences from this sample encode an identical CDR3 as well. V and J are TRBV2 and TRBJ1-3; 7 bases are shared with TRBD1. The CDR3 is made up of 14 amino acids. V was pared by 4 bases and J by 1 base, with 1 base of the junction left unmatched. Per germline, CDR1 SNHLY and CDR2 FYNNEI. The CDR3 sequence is CASSGQGSGNTIYF. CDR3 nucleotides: TGTGCCAGCAGTGGACAGGGTTCTGGAAACACCATATATTTT.

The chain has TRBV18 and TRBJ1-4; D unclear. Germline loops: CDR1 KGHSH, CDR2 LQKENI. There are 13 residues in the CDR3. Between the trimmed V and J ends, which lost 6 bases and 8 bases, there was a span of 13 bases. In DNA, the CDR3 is TGTGCCAGCTCGCCGTTCGCTAGGGAAAAACTGTTTTTT. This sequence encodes CASSPFAREKLFF.

The CDR3 bases are TGTGCCACCAGCAGAGATACAGACGGGAATGAGCAGTTCTTC. It translates to CATSRDTDGNEQFF. This chain joins TRBV15 and TRBJ2-1; D is unclear. The CDR3 covers 14 residues. CDR1 is LNHNV and CDR2 is YYDKDF in the germline V gene (reference sequence). Trimming pared 0 bases from V and 7 bases from J, leaving 10 bases between.

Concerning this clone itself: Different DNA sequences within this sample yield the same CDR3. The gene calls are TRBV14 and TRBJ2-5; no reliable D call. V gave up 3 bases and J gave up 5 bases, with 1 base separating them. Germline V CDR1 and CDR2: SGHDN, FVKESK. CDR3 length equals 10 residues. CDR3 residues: CASSQETQYF. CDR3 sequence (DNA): TGTGCCAGCAGCCAGGAGACCCAGTACTTC. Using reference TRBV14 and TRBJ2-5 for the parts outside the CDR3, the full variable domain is EAGVTQFPSHSVIEKGQTVTLRCDPISGHDNLYWYRRVMGKEIKFLLHFVKESKQDESGMPNNRFLAERTGGTYSTLKVQPAELEDSGVYFCASSQETQYFGPGTRLLVL.

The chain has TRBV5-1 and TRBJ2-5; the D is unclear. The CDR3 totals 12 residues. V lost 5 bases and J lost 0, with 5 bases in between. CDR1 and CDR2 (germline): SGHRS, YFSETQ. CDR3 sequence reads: CASRLYQETQYF. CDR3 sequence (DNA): TGCGCCAGCAGATTGTACCAAGAGACCCAGTACTTC.

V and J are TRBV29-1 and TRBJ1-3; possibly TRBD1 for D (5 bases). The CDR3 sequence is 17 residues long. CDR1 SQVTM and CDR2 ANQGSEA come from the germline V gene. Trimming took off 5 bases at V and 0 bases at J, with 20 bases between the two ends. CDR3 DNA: TGCAGCGTTTGGGGGGACTCCGGGTCGTCCTCTGGAAACACCATATATTTT. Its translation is CSVWGDSGSSSGNTIYF.

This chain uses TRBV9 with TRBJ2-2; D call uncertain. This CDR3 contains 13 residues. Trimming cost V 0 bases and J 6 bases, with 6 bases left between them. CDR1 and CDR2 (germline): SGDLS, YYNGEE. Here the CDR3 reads CASSVAGPGELFF. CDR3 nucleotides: TGTGCCAGCAGCGTAGCCGGGCCCGGGGAGCTGTTTTTT.

CDR3 protein: CASSVVPSTGELFF. The CDR3, as DNA: TGTGCCAGCAGCGTAGTCCCGAGCACCGGGGAGCTGTTTTTT. V gene TRBV9 combines with J gene TRBJ2-2, with D uncertain. Germline V gene data show CDR1 as SGDLS and CDR2 as YYNGEE. The CDR3 extends over 14 amino acids. The V and J ends lost 0 bases and 4 bases respectively, with 7 bases between them.

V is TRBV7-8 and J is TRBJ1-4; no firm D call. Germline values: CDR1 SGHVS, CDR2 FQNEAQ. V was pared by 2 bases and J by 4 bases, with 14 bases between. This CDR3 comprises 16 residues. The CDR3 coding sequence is TGTGCCAGCAGCTTAACTCGGGTGGCCCATAATGAAAAACTGTTTTTT. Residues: CASSLTRVAHNEKLFF. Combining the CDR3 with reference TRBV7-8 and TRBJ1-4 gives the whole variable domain GAGVSQSPRYKVAKRGQDVALRCDPISGHVSLFWYQQALGQGPEFLTYFQNEAQLDKSGLPSDRFFAERPEGSVSTLKIQRTQQEDSAVYLCASSLTRVAHNEKLFFGSGTQLSVL.

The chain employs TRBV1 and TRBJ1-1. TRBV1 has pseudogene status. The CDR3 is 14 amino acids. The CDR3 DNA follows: TGCACCAGCAGCCAAGGGGGGAGGCCCACTGAAGCTTTCTTT. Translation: CTSSQGGRPTEAFF.

DNA for the CDR3: TGTGCCAGCAGGGGGATTGGAGGGGGAGTGACCCAGTACTTC. Translating gives CASRGIGGGVTQYF. The chain has TRBV28 and TRBJ2-5; TRBD1 or TRBD2 may be the D gene (6 bases each). The CDR3 spans 14 residues. Germline CDR1 reads MDHEN; CDR2 reads SYDVKM. Trimming stripped 6 bases from V and 7 bases from J, with 18 bases between.

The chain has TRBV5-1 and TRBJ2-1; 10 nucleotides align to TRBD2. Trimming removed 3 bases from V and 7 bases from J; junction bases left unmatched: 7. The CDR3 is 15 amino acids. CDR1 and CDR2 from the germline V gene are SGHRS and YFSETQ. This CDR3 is CASSWTSGAGNEQFF. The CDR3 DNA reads TGCGCCAGCAGCTGGACTAGCGGTGCGGGAAATGAGCAGTTCTTC.

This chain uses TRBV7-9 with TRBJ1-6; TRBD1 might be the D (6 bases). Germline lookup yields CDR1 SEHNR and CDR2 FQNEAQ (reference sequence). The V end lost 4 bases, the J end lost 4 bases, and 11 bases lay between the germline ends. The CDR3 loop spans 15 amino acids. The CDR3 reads CASSSTGPYNSPLHF. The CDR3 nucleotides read TGTGCCAGCAGCTCCACAGGGCCTTATAATTCACCCCTCCACTTT. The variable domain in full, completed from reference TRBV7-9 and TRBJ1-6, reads DTGVSQNPRHKITKRGQNVTFRCDPISEHNRLYWYRQTLGQGPEFLTYFQNEAQLEKSRLLSDRFSAERPKGSFSTLEIQRTEQGDSAMYLCASSSTGPYNSPLHFGNGTRLTVT.

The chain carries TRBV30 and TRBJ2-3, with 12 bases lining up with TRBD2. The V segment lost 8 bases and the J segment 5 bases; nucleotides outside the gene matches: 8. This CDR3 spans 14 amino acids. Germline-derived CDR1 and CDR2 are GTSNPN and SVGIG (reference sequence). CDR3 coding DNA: TGTGCCAGGCTAGCGGGAGGGGAGCGAGATACGCAGTATTTT. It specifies CARLAGGERDTQYF.

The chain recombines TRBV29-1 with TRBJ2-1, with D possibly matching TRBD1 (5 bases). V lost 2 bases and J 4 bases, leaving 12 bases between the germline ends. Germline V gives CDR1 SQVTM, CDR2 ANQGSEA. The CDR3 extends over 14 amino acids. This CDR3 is CSVESSKGYNEQFF. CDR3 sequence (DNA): TGCAGCGTTGAATCGTCCAAGGGGTACAATGAGCAGTTCTTC.

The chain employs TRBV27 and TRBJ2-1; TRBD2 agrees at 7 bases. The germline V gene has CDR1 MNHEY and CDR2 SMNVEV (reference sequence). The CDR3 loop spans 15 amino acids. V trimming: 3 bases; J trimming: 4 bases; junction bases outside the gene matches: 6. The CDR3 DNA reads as TGTGCCAGCAGTTTCCTGGGAGGGTATTACAATGAGCAGTTCTTC. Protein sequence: CASSFLGGYYNEQFF.

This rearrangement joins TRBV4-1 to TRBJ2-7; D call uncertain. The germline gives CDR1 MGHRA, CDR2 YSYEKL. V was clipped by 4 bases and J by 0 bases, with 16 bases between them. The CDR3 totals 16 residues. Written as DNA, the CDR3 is TGCGCCAGCAGCCTCCTCCCCAACCCATTCTCCTACGAGCAGTACTTC. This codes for CASSLLPNPFSYEQYF.

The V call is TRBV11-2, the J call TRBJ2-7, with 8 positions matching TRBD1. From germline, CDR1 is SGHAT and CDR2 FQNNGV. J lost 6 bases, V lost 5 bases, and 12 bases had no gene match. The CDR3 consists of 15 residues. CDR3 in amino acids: CASSGGQGLIVEQYF. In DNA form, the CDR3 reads TGTGCCAGCAGCGGTGGACAGGGCCTAATTGTCGAGCAGTACTTC.

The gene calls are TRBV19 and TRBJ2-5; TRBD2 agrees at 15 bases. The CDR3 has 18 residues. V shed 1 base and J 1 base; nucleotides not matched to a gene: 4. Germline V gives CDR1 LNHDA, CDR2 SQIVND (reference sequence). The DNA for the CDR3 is TGTGCCAGTAGTATAGGCGGACTAGCGGGAGGGATCCAAGAGACCCAGTACTTC. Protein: CASSIGGLAGGIQETQYF.

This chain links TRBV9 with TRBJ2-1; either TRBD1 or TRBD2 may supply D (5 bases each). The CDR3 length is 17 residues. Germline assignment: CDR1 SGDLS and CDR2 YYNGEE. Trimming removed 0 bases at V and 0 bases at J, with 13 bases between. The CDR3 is CASSVGWGFSSYNEQFF. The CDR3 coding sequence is TGTGCCAGCAGCGTAGGTTGGGGGTTTAGCTCCTACAATGAGCAGTTCTTC.

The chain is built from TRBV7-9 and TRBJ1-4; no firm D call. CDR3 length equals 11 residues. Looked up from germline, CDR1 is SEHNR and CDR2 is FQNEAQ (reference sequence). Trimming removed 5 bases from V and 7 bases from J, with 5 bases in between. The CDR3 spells CASSLVEKLFF. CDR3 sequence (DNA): TGTGCCAGCAGCCTTGTTGAAAAACTGTTTTTT. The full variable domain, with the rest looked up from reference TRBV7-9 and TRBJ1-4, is DTGVSQNPRHKITKRGQNVTFRCDPISEHNRLYWYRQTLGQGPEFLTYFQNEAQLEKSRLLSDRFSAERPKGSFSTLEIQRTEQGDSAMYLCASSLVEKLFFGSGTQLSVL.

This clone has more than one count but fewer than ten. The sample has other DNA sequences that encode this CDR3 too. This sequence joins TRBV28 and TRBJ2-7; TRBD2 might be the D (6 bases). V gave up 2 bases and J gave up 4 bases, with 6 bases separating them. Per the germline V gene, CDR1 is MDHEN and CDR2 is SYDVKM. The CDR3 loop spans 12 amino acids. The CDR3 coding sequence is TGTGCCAGCAGTTTAGGAGGGTACGAGCAGTACTTC. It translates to CASSLGGYEQYF.

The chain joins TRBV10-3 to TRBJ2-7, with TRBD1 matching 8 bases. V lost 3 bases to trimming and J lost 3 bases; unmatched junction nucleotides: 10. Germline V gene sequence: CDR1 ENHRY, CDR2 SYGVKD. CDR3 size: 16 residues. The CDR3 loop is CAISEPPTGEDYEQYF. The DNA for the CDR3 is TGTGCCATCAGTGAACCGCCGACAGGGGAAGACTACGAGCAGTACTTC.

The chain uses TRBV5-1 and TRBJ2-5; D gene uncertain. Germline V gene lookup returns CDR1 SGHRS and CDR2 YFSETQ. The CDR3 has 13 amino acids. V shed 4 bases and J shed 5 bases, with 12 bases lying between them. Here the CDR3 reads CASSPSLRETQYF. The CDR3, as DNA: TGCGCCAGCAGCCCCTCTCTGAGGGAGACCCAGTACTTC.

The CDR3 is CASSLSTGGEQYF. CDR3 DNA: TGTGCCAGCAGCTTGTCGACAGGGGGCGAGCAGTACTTC. The chain links TRBV5-6 to TRBJ2-7; TRBD1 matches 9 bases. V shed 1 base and J 6 bases; nucleotides not matched to a gene: 2. Looked up from germline, CDR1 is SGHDT and CDR2 is YYEEEE. This CDR3 contains 13 residues.